This T cell receptor beta chain was profiled in a study of CD8+ T cells in alopecia areata. This CDR3 spans 17 amino acids. Germline CDR1 SNHLY, CDR2 FYNNEI. V was pared by 4 bases and J by 0 bases, with 16 bases between. General observations from the study: For baseline CD8+ expansion, any link to response stays uncertain with one nonresponder.

It was cDNA, reverse transcribed from extracted RNA, that served as the sequencing template. Produced via immunoSEQ multiplex PCR; TCRdb's table is partial and in-frame only. Of 150,000 to 200,000 clones in the sample, around 58% were seen once. As to this clone: Its antigen is not identified.

The treatment denotes: oral pan-JAK inhibitor, 5-10 mg twice daily. The starting material was CD4+ T cells sorted from blood, obtained at week 56, from a patient treated with tofacitinib. The sequence derives from a human donor with alopecia areata. V usage is TRBV2 and J usage is TRBJ1-5; D might be TRBD1 (6 bases). The CDR3 reads CASSGTADSLSNQPQHF. Written as DNA, the CDR3 is TGTGCCAGCAGTGGAACGGCGGACAGCCTTAGCAATCAGCCCCAGCATTTT.